This is a list of T cell receptor beta chains from one sample in a study of blood T cell repertoires in COVID-19. Using immunoSEQ multiplex PCR, the repertoire was profiled, and TCRdb retains in-frame clones only, with some absent. The table records 150,000 to 180,000 clones, around 84% of them present only once. Sequenced material: PBMCs or T cells enriched from blood (not recorded which). The receptor source for this set is a man aged 50 to 59 who had recovered from COVID-19. The CDR3 runs from the conserved cysteine through the conserved F or W. D genes are given only for firm matches. Expanded clones get a size class; other rows say once, few or many, or leave the size out.

clone_size,d_call,j_call,v_call,cdr3_aa,cdr3_nt
.,.,TRBJ1-6,TRBV11-2,CASSLEGASYNSPLHF,TGTGCCAGCAGCTTAGAGGGGGCCAGCTATAATTCACCCCTCCACTTT
.,.,TRBJ2-7,TRBV4-2,CASSQDPGAIYEQYF,TGTGCCAGCAGCCAAGACCCAGGGGCCATCTACGAGCAGTACTTC
.,.,TRBJ2-1,TRBV18,CASSPSIGFNEQFF,TGTGCCAGCTCACCATCGATCGGGTTCAATGAGCAGTTCTTC
.,.,TRBJ1-5,TRBV7-8,CASSLGSRGSNQPQHF,TGTGCCAGCAGCTTAGGATCCAGGGGCAGCAATCAGCCCCAGCATTTT
.,.,TRBJ1-2,TRBV29-1,CSVGEDGYTF,TGCAGCGTTGGGGAGGATGGCTACACCTTC
.,TRBD1,TRBJ1-5,TRBV7-6,CASSLSPGTGLGQPQHF,TGTGCCAGCAGCCTTAGTCCCGGGACAGGGTTGGGTCAGCCCCAGCATTTT
.,TRBD2,TRBJ2-3,TRBV18,CASSPGGLAGATDTQYF,TGTGCCAGCTCACCCGGGGGGCTAGCGGGGGCCACAGATACGCAGTATTTT
few,TRBD1,TRBJ2-3,TRBV5-1,CASSPQPGTGSQADTQYF,TGCGCCAGCAGCCCCCAACCCGGGACAGGGTCACAAGCGGATACGCAGTATTTT
.,.,TRBJ1-2,TRBV5-5,CASSPRGGDYGYTF,TGTGCCAGCAGCCCCCGGGGAGGGGACTATGGCTACACCTTC
.,TRBD1,TRBJ2-1,TRBV11-3,CASSLGQGTYNEQFF,TGTGCCAGCAGCTTAGGACAGGGAACCTACAATGAGCAGTTCTTC
.,TRBD1,TRBJ1-3,TRBV3-1/TRBV3-2,CASAQGAGNTIYF,TGTGCCAGCGCCCAGGGGGCCGGAAACACCATATATTTT